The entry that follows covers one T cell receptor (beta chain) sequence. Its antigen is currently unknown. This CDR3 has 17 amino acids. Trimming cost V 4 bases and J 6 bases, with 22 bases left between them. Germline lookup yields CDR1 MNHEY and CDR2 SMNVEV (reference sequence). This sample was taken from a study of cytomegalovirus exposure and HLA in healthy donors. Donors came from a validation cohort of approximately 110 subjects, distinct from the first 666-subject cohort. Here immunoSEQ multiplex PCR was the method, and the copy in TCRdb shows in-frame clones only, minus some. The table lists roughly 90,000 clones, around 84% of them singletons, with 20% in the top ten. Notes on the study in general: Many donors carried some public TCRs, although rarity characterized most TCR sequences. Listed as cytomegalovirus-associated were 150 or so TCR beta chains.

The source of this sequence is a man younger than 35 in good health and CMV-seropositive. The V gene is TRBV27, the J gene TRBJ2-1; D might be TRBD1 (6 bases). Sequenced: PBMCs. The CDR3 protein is CASSWTRRQALSNEQFF. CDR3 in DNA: TGTGCCAGCAGTTGGACTCGCCGACAGGCCCTCAGCAATGAGCAGTTCTTC.